The T cell receptor (beta chain) described here comes from a study of blood T cell repertoires in COVID-19. Whole-study context: In each case, the material was cDNA or gDNA derived from T cells, B-cell-depleted T cells, or PBMCs.

Trimming cost V 3 bases and J 0 bases, with 16 bases left between them. Germline V gene data show CDR1 as PRHDT and CDR2 as FYEKMQ (reference sequence). This CDR3 region has 17 residues. Authors' methods: Estimated nucleated cell counts came from reference gene primer amplification. Profiling relied on immunoSEQ multiplex PCR, and the TCRdb table lists in-frame clones only, not all of them. V and J calls and clone size are copied from that table; D and trimming were computed from the DNA. This sample has 66,000 or so clones, with about four fifths found just once. Sequencing was performed on peripheral blood. The chain uses TRBV13 and TRBJ2-3; no clear D. This TCR was sampled from a human donor in a cohort sampled during active COVID-19. The CDR3 coding sequence is TGTGCCAGCAGCTTCTTTTCTCGTGGCGGTAGCACAGATACGCAGTATTTT. This codes for CASSFFSRGGSTDTQYF.